These 24 T cell receptor beta chains came from one sample sequenced in a study of vaccination and CD4 T cells after COVID-19. Treatment defined: roughly 10-day PBMC culture with coronavirus spike peptide pools or control peptides (ViraFEST assay). No cognate antigen is known for these TCRs. The study sequenced cultured CD4+ T cell DNA using the Oncomine TCR Beta short-read assay. TCRdb called the PCR reads again in MiXCR, with one record for every CDR3 protein. This sample has over 10,000 distinct CDR3 sequences, with about 45% found just once. The sample taken for sequencing was CD4+ T cells from blood, cultured in vitro. Receptors originate from a human donor who had recovered from COVID-19.

This chain joins TRBV7-8 and TRBJ2-1, with TRBD2 matching 8 bases. The V gene end was trimmed by 5 bases and the J gene end by 5 bases; junction bases not matched to a gene: 11. This CDR3 spans 16 amino acids. Looked up from germline, CDR1 is SGHVS and CDR2 is FQNEAQ. DNA for the CDR3: TGTGCCAGCAGCGACCTACTAGCGGCCTACCACAATGAGCAGTTCTTC. It codes for CASSDLLAAYHNEQFF.

The CDR3 DNA sequence: TGTGCCAGCGGAGACCTCTACGAGCAGTACTTC. Encoded protein: CASGDLYEQYF. The rearrangement uses TRBV28 and TRBJ2-7, with D hard to call. The CDR3 consists of 11 residues. V lost 8 bases to trimming and J lost 3 bases, with 8 bases between them. Germline lookup yields CDR1 MDHEN and CDR2 SYDVKM.

The rearrangement joins TRBV2 to TRBJ2-7; TRBD1 agrees at 9 bases. The germline V gene encodes CDR1 SNHLY and CDR2 FYNNEI. V lost 8 bases and J lost 4; bases outside the gene matches: 9. The CDR3 is 14 amino acids. CDR3 amino acids: CASGTGLGRYEQYF. The DNA of the CDR3 is TGTGCCAGCGGGACAGGGCTAGGGCGATACGAGCAGTACTTC.

The rearrangement uses TRBV19 and TRBJ1-2, with D perhaps TRBD1 (5 bases). The CDR3 is 17 amino acids. Germline CDR1 and CDR2: LNHDA and SQIVND (reference sequence). Trimming took 3 bases from V and 0 from J, leaving 17 bases between them. The CDR3 sequence is CASSISAGRRTNYGYTF. DNA of the CDR3: TGTGCCAGTAGTATCTCGGCAGGGAGGCGGACTAACTATGGCTACACCTTC.

This chain connects TRBV20-1 to TRBJ2-5; TRBD2 matches 11 bases. V dropped 3 bases and J dropped 5; count of bases not matched to a gene: 8. The CDR3 spans 15 residues. The V gene's germline CDR1 is DFQATT and CDR2 SNEGSKA (reference sequence). This CDR3 is CSASATSGSSETQYF. The CDR3 nucleotides read TGCAGTGCTAGCGCCACTAGCGGGAGTAGCGAGACCCAGTACTTC.

This clonotype has more than one count but fewer than ten. The chain employs TRBV27 and TRBJ1-1, with 10 bases aligning to TRBD1. The trim removed 3 bases at V and 4 bases at J, leaving 2 bases unmatched. From germline, CDR1 is MNHEY and CDR2 SMNVEV (reference sequence). The length of the CDR3 is 14 residues. As DNA, the CDR3 is TGTGCCAGCAGTTTGGGGACAGGGGTCACTGAAGCTTTCTTT. Protein: CASSLGTGVTEAFF.

V is TRBV7-9 and J is TRBJ2-3; D tentatively fits TRBD1 or TRBD2 (5 bases each). Germline loops: CDR1 SEHNR, CDR2 FQNEAQ (reference sequence). The CDR3 covers 17 residues. V lost 0 bases to trimming and J lost 1 base, with 14 bases between them. The CDR3 DNA reads TGTGCCAGCAGCTTAGCGCGAGGGGTGAAGGGCACAGATACGCAGTATTTT. Translated: CASSLARGVKGTDTQYF.

This chain uses TRBV9 with TRBJ1-1; D is unclear. V lost 3 bases and J lost 5, with 11 bases in between. CDR1 SGDLS and CDR2 YYNGEE come from the germline V gene. The CDR3 spans 13 residues. CDR3 sequence: CASSEHRGTEAFF. CDR3 DNA: TGTGCCAGCAGCGAACACCGAGGGACTGAAGCTTTCTTT. Full variable domain (rest looked up from reference TRBV9 and TRBJ1-1): DSGVTQTPKHLITATGQRVTLRCSPRSGDLSVYWYQQSLDQGLQFLIQYYNGEERAKGNILERFSAQQFPDLHSELNLSSLELGDSALYFCASSEHRGTEAFFGQGTRLTVV.

The chain combines TRBV11-1 with TRBJ2-2, with TRBD2 matching over 12 bases. The J segment lost 7 bases and the V segment lost 3 bases, leaving 6 bases of the junction unmatched. Looked up from germline, CDR1 is SGHAT and CDR2 is FQDESV (reference sequence). This CDR3 has 16 residues. The CDR3 region is CASSFLAGGPGGELFF. DNA of the CDR3: TGTGCCAGCAGCTTTCTAGCGGGAGGGCCTGGCGGGGAGCTGTTTTTT. Filled out from reference TRBV11-1 and TRBJ2-2, the complete variable domain reads EAEVAQSPRYKITEKSQAVAFWCDPISGHATLYWYRQILGQGPELLVQFQDESVVDDSQLPKDRFSAERLKGVDSTLKIQPAELGDSAMYLCASSFLAGGPGGELFFGEGSRLTVL.

In its sample, this clonotype was seen a few times. This CDR3 is CASSLTGGDVTEAFF. DNA of the CDR3: TGTGCCAGCAGCCTTACAGGGGGCGATGTCACTGAAGCTTTCTTT. The chain recombines TRBV7-9 with TRBJ1-1, with TRBD1 matching 9 bases. The length of the CDR3 is 15 residues. Germline assignment: CDR1 SEHNR and CDR2 FQNEAQ (reference sequence). The junction had 8 bases not matched to a gene; V was cut back by 5 bases and J by 4 bases.

This clonotype was detected only a few times. The rearrangement joins TRBV6-2 or TRBV6-3 to TRBJ1-6; D is unclear. Trimming pared 10 bases from V and 0 bases from J, leaving 10 bases between. CDR3 length: 14 amino acids. The germline V gene encodes CDR1 MNHEY and CDR2 SVGEGT. Here the CDR3 DNA reads TGTGCCACGGGTTCAAGCTCCTATAATTCACCCCTCCACTTT. It specifies CATGSSSYNSPLHF.

This chain links TRBV30 with TRBJ2-7; no definite D call. V lost 0 bases and J lost 2, with 8 bases in between. CDR3 length: 13 amino acids. Germline CDR1 and CDR2: GTSNPN and SVGIG (reference sequence). DNA of the CDR3: TGTGCCTGGAGTGTAAACCCAGCCTACGAGCAGTACTTC. Translation gives CAWSVNPAYEQYF.

The chain has TRBV20-1 and TRBJ1-2; D perhaps matches TRBD1 (5 bases). The V gene's germline CDR1 is DFQATT and CDR2 SNEGSKA (reference sequence). The V and J ends lost 4 bases and 3 bases respectively, with 12 bases between them. The CDR3 is 13 amino acids. CDR3 protein: CSATGGLDYGYTF. For the CDR3, the DNA is TGCAGTGCTACTGGGGGACTAGACTATGGCTACACCTTC.

The chain joins TRBV2 to TRBJ1-3, with D possibly matching TRBD1 (5 bases). From germline, CDR1 is SNHLY and CDR2 FYNNEI. CDR3 length equals 13 residues. Trimming stripped 6 bases from V and 2 bases from J, with 8 bases between. CDR3 nucleotides: TGTGCCAGCAGGACAGCCCCTGGAAACACCATATATTTT. This codes for CASRTAPGNTIYF.

This clonotype was observed a few times. This chain connects TRBV27 to TRBJ2-1, with 9 bases identical to TRBD2. Trimming at V came to 6 bases and at J to 4 bases, leaving 16 bases not matched to a gene. Germline V gives CDR1 MNHEY, CDR2 SMNVEV (reference sequence). This CDR3 has 18 residues. The CDR3, as DNA: TGTGCCAGCAGGGAACTTAGCGGGAGATTACTAGGGTACAATGAGCAGTTCTTC. It specifies CASRELSGRLLGYNEQFF.

This clonotype was detected only a few times. The genes are TRBV25-1 and TRBJ2-5; perhaps TRBD1 as D (6 bases). V was pared by 4 bases and J by 3 bases, with 15 bases between. CDR1 is MGHDK, CDR2 SYGVNS, per germline. The CDR3 is made up of 15 amino acids. This CDR3 is CASSGRGLLEETQYF. The CDR3, as DNA: TGTGCCAGCAGTGGCAGGGGCCTACTTGAAGAGACCCAGTACTTC. Full variable domain (remainder filled in from reference TRBV25-1 and TRBJ2-5): EADIYQTPRYLVIGTGKKITLECSQTMGHDKMYWYQQDPGMELHLIHYSYGVNSTEKGDLSSESTVSRIRTEHFPLTLESARPSHTSQYLCASSGRGLLEETQYFGPGTRLLVL.

This chain connects TRBV20-1 to TRBJ1-5, with 9 bases fitting TRBD1. Trimming removed 2 bases from V and 4 bases from J; junction bases left unmatched: 6. The germline V gene encodes CDR1 DFQATT and CDR2 SNEGSKA (reference sequence). CDR3 length: 15 amino acids. CDR3 protein: CSARTGGAENQPQHF. The CDR3 DNA follows: TGCAGTGCTAGAACAGGGGGCGCGGAAAATCAGCCCCAGCATTTT.

This clonotype was seen a handful of times. The chain has TRBV2 and TRBJ2-3; no clear D. From germline, CDR1 is SNHLY and CDR2 FYNNEI. Between the trimmed V and J ends, which lost 0 bases and 1 base, there was a span of 8 bases. CDR3 length: 15 amino acids. CDR3: CASSEAVMGTDTQYF. CDR3 in DNA: TGTGCCAGCAGTGAAGCAGTGATGGGCACAGATACGCAGTATTTT.

This chain's CDR3 is CSARTTSGRGGTGELFF. CDR3 DNA: TGCAGTGCTAGAACGACTAGCGGGAGGGGGGGCACCGGGGAGCTGTTTTTT. The chain employs TRBV20-1 and TRBJ2-2, with 14 positions matching TRBD2. Germline trimming cut 2 bases from V and 4 bases from J; bases unmatched to any gene: 6. The CDR3 has 17 amino acids. Germline CDR1 reads DFQATT; CDR2 reads SNEGSKA (reference sequence).

The J gene is TRBJ2-1, the V gene TRBV11-3; no reliable D call. V was cut by 6 bases and J by 4 bases, with 16 bases left in between. Germline CDR1 SGHNT, CDR2 YENEEA. The CDR3 runs to 15 residues. CDR3 in amino acids: CASSQGQNIYNEQFF. Written as DNA, the CDR3 is TGTGCCAGCAGTCAAGGGCAGAATATTTACAATGAGCAGTTCTTC.

This rearrangement joins TRBV20-1 to TRBJ2-1, with 9 bases matching TRBD2. This CDR3 has 15 amino acids. The ends lost 5 bases at V and 9 bases at J; junction bases unmatched: 14. Germline CDR1 and CDR2: DFQATT and SNEGSKA (reference sequence). CDR3 region: CSADPSGIGPSEQFF. The CDR3, as DNA: TGCAGTGCTGACCCTAGCGGGATAGGGCCGAGTGAGCAGTTCTTC.

Relative to its sample, this clonotype is large. This chain joins TRBV24-1 and TRBJ1-2, with 7 bases aligning to TRBD1. CDR3 length: 19 amino acids. Germline V gives CDR1 KGHDR, CDR2 SFDVKD. V shed 4 bases, J shed 1 base, and the junction held 17 bases outside the gene matches. CDR3 loop: CATSEGRQGSIRLNYGYTF. The DNA of the CDR3 is TGTGCCACCAGTGAGGGGAGACAGGGAAGTATCCGGCTTAACTATGGCTACACCTTC.

This chain joins TRBV20-1 and TRBJ2-5; TRBD2 matches at 9 bases. CDR1 DFQATT and CDR2 SNEGSKA come from the germline V gene (reference sequence). V trimming: 2 bases; J trimming: 5 bases; junction bases outside the gene matches: 3. This CDR3 has 13 amino acids. Here the CDR3 reads CSARLAGKETQYF. CDR3 DNA sequence: TGCAGTGCTAGACTAGCGGGAAAGGAGACCCAGTACTTC.

V gene TRBV11-3 combines with J gene TRBJ2-7; TRBD2 agrees at 10 bases. Germline CDR1 and CDR2: SGHNT and YENEEA. The ends lost 5 bases at V and 2 bases at J; junction bases unmatched: 12. The CDR3 covers 17 residues. The CDR3 DNA reads as TGTGCCAGCAGCCCCTCCGCCGGGACTAGCGTAACCTACGAGCAGTACTTC. As protein: CASSPSAGTSVTYEQYF.